This T cell receptor (beta chain) was retrieved from a study of regulatory T cells in long-lasting Graves disease. CDR3 regions were amplified by Arm-PCR using iRepertoire HTBI primers to build TCR beta libraries. MiXCR, run by TCRdb on the multiplex PCR reads, gives a single entry per CDR3 protein. The sample includes about half a million distinct CDR3 sequences, around 13% of them seen just once. Time point of the sample: newly diagnosed GD, antithyroid drugs for less than 3 months. There was RNA extracted from PBMCs, and the TCR library was made from it. This sample also belongs to another study, concerning T cells in Graves' hyperthyroidism and ophthalmopathy.

The sequence derives from a woman in her thirties with Graves disease. The sample here was peripheral blood mononuclear cells (PBMCs), taken at new diagnosis, from a patient treated with antithyroid drugs.

CDR3 sequence (DNA): TGTGCCAGCAGTGCCCGATCCGGGACAGGGGGAAATTTAGCTTTCTTT. Its translation is CASSARSGTGGNLAFF. The rearrangement links TRBV6-1 to TRBJ1-1, with 11 bases identical to TRBD1. The CDR3 consists of 16 residues. The germline gives CDR1 MNHNS, CDR2 SASEGT. Trimming cost V 4 bases and J 10 bases; bases outside gene matches: 14.